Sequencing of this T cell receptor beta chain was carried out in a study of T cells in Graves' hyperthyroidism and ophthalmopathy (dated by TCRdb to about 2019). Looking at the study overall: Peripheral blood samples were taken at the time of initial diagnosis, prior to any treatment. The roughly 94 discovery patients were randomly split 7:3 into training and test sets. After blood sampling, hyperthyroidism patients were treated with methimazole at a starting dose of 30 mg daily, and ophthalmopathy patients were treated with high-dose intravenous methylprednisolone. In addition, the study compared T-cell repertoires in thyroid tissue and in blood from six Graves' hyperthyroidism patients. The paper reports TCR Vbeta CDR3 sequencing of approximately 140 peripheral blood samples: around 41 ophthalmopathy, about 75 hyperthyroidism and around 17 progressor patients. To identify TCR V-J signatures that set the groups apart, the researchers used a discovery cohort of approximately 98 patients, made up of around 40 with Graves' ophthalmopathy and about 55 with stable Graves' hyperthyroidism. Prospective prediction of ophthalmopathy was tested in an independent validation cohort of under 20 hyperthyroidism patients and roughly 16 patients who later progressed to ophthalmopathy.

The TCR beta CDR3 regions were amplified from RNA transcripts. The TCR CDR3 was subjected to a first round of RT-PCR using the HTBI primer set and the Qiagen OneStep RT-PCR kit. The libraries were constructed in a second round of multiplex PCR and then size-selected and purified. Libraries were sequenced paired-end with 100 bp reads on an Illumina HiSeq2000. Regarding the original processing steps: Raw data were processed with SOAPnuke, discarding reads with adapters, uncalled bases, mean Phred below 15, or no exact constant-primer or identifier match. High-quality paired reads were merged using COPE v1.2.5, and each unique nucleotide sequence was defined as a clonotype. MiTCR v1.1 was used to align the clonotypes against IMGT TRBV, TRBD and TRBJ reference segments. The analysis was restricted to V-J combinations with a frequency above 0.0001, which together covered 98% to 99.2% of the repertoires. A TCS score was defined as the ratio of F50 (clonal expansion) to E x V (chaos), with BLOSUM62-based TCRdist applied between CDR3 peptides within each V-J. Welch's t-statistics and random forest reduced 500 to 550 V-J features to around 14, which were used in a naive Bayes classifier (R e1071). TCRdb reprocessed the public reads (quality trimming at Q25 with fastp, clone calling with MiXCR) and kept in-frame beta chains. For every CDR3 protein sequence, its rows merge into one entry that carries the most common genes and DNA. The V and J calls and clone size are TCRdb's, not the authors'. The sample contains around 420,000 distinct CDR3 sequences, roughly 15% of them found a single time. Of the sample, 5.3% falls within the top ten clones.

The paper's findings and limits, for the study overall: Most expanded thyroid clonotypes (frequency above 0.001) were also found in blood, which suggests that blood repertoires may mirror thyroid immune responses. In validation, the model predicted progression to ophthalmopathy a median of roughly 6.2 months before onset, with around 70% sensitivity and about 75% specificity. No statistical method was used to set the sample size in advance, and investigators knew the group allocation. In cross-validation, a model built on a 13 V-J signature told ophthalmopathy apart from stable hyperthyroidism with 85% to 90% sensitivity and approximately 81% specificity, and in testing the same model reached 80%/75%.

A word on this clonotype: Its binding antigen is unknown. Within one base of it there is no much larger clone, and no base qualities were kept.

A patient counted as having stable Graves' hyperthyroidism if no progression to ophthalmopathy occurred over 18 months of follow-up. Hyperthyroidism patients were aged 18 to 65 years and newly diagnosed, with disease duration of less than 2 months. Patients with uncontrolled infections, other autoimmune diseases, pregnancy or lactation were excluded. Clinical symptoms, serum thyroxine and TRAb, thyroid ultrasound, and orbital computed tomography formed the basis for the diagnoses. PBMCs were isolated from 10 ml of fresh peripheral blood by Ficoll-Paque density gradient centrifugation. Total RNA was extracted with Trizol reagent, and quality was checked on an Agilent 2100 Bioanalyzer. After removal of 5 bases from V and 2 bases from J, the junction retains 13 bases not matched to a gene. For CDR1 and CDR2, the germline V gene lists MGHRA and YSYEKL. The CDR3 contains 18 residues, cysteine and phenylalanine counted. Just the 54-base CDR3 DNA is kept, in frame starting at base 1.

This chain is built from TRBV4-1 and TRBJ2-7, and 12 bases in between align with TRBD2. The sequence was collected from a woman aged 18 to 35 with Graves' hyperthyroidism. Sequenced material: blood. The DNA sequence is TGCGCCAGCAGCTACCTTTCCGAGACTAGCGGGAGACCCTACGAGCAGTACTTC. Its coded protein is CASSYLSETSGRPYEQYF.